This paragraph covers one T cell receptor beta chain sequence. This sample is drawn from a study of blood T cell repertoires in COVID-19. The V gene lost 6 bases and the J gene lost 1 base, with 8 bases spanning the gap. In germline, CDR1 is LGHDT, CDR2 YNNKEL (reference sequence). There are 13 residues in the CDR3. Generated by immunoSEQ multiplex PCR, the TCRdb table keeps only in-frame clones and is missing some. The repertoire holds over 90,000 clones, with around 88% as singletons. The sample was peripheral blood. This chain uses TRBV3-1 (or the pseudogene TRBV3-2) with TRBJ2-3; D remains unclear. The TCR comes from a human donor in a cohort sampled during active COVID-19. The DNA for the CDR3 is TGTGCCAGCAGGTCAATAGGCACAGATACGCAGTATTTT. Its protein is CASRSIGTDTQYF.